The 9 T cell receptor beta chains below were found in one sample sequenced in a study of cytomegalovirus exposure and HLA in healthy donors. Researchers ran the PCR with 60 Vbeta and 13 Jbeta primers. The method was immunoSEQ multiplex PCR; TCRdb's version includes in-frame clones alone and lacks a portion of them. The repertoire consists of approximately 100,000 clones, with 75% to 85% occurring once and the leading ten covering under 2.5%. Sequencing was done on a sample of PBMCs. The receptors derive from a man aged 18 to 29 in good health and CMV-seronegative.

The CDR3 nucleotides read TGTGCTAGGACTAGCGGGGGGAACACCGGGGAGCTGTTTTTT. It specifies CARTSGGNTGELFF. This chain joins TRBV19 and TRBJ2-2, with 13 bases matching TRBD2. CDR1 LNHDA and CDR2 SQIVND come from the germline V gene (reference sequence). The CDR3 consists of 14 residues.

The chain employs TRBV6-5 and TRBJ2-2; 11 nucleotides agree with TRBD1. This CDR3 is 15 amino acids long. Trimming removed 7 bases from V and 2 bases from J; junction bases left unmatched: 3. Germline V CDR1 and CDR2: MNHEY, SVGAGI. The CDR3 DNA is TGTGCCAGCAACGGACAGGGGGCTAACACCGGGGAGCTGTTTTTT. This translates into CASNGQGANTGELFF.

This chain uses TRBV6-5 with TRBJ2-7, with 7 positions matching TRBD1. The length of the CDR3 is 15 residues. Germline V lookup: CDR1 MNHEY, CDR2 SVGAGI. J was trimmed by 0 bases and V by 6 bases; bases with no gene match: 8. The CDR3 is CASRPRNRGSYEQYF. The CDR3 DNA sequence: TGTGCCAGCAGGCCACGAAACAGGGGCTCCTACGAGCAGTACTTC.

The chain is built from TRBV5-6 and TRBJ1-4; 7 bases agree with TRBD1. The CDR3 runs to 17 residues. Germline V gives CDR1 SGHDT, CDR2 YYEEEE. The ends lost 4 bases at V and 0 bases at J; junction bases unmatched: 9. The CDR3 bases are TGTGCCAGCAGCGCCAGACAGGGAACCGCAACTAATGAAAAACTGTTTTTT. Its protein product is CASSARQGTATNEKLFF.

This clone has just one count. The chain has TRBV19 and TRBJ1-2; D uncertain. The CDR3 contains 15 residues. V lost 3 bases and J 0 bases, leaving 11 bases between the germline ends. Germline V gene lookup returns CDR1 LNHDA and CDR2 SQIVND (reference sequence). The DNA for the CDR3 is TGTGCCAGTAGTATTAGCGGAAAAGCTAACTATGGCTACACCTTC. It codes for CASSISGKANYGYTF.

For the CDR3, the DNA is TGCGCCAGCAGGGAGTGGACACACGCATCCGGCTACACCTTC. It codes for CASREWTHASGYTF. This rearrangement joins TRBV5-1 to TRBJ1-2; D might be TRBD1 (5 bases). Looked up from germline, CDR1 is SGHRS and CDR2 is YFSETQ. This CDR3 has 14 residues. V lost 5 bases and J 8 bases, leaving 19 bases between the germline ends.

This rearrangement joins TRBV6-1 to TRBJ2-3, with 10 bases that match TRBD2. Germline V gene lookup returns CDR1 MNHNS and CDR2 SASEGT. The CDR3 is 15 residues long. V dropped 5 bases and J dropped 4; count of bases not matched to a gene: 6. The CDR3 coding sequence is TGTGCCAGCAGTCTCGCAGCGGGGGGGCCAGATACGCAGTATTTT. It codes for CASSLAAGGPDTQYF.

This sequence joins TRBV19 and TRBJ2-3; perhaps TRBD2 as D (6 bases). The CDR3 runs to 15 residues. The V end was cut by 5 bases, the J end by 6 bases, with 18 bases between. Germline V CDR1 and CDR2: LNHDA, SQIVND (reference sequence). The CDR3 is CASSPPGVGVDTQYF. CDR3 coding DNA: TGTGCCAGTAGTCCTCCGGGGGTAGGGGTCGATACGCAGTATTTT.

CDR3 amino acids: CASSYSRGAGTEAFF. The CDR3, as DNA: TGTGCCAGCAGTTACTCGCGGGGCGCGGGCACTGAAGCTTTCTTT. The rearrangement uses TRBV6-5 and TRBJ1-1, with a tentative D call TRBD1 (5 bases). V was clipped by 0 bases and J by 4 bases, with 12 bases between them. The CDR3 covers 15 residues. Germline CDR1 reads MNHEY; CDR2 reads SVGAGI.